This T cell receptor beta chain was observed in a study of CD8 T cells in Susac syndrome. RNA in amounts of roughly 0.5 to 1 ug was reverse transcribed with random hexamers. Via MiXCR, TCRdb re-called the immunoSEQ multiplex PCR reads, giving one row per CDR3 protein. Among about 400,000 distinct CDR3 sequences listed, approximately 89% were seen once. This CDR3 region has 16 residues. CDR1 and CDR2 from the germline V gene are SGHRS and YFSETQ. Trimming cost V 5 bases and J 0 bases; bases outside gene matches: 6. Material: CD8+ T cells from PBMCs. This chain joins TRBV5-1 and TRBJ2-1; TRBD2 matches at 9 bases. The clonotype comes from a human donor with multiple sclerosis. CDR3 sequence reads: CASSRLAEDSYNEQFF. In nucleotides, the CDR3 is TGCGCCAGCAGTCGACTAGCGGAAGACTCCTACAATGAGCAGTTCTTC.